A single sample is the source of the 2 T cell receptor beta chains below, sequenced in a study of shared clonotypes between healthy human individuals. Sequenced by immunoSEQ multiplex PCR; TCRdb stores in-frame clones only, minus some. The repertoire holds hundreds of thousands of clones, with over 70% as singletons. Sequenced: memory CD4+ T cells sorted from blood. Subset described: CD45RA-negative fraction. The receptors here all came from a man aged 30 to 45 in good health.

This clone showed up just a few times. This rearrangement joins TRBV29-1 to TRBJ2-7; 8 bases match TRBD2. CDR1 and CDR2 from the germline V gene are SQVTM and ANQGSEA. Trimming cost V 4 bases and J 2 bases; bases outside gene matches: 4. The CDR3 has 13 residues. The CDR3 bases are TGCAGCGTTGTGAGCGGGAGCGCCTACGAGCAGTACTTC. Translated: CSVVSGSAYEQYF.

The chain recombines TRBV14 with TRBJ2-7; TRBD2 might be the D (5 bases). Deletions cut 4 bases from V and 7 bases from J, with 8 bases between. The CDR3 has 11 amino acids. Germline loops: CDR1 SGHDN, CDR2 FVKESK. The CDR3 DNA reads as TGTGCCAGCAGCCGGTCGGGGGAGCAGTACTTC. Amino acid sequence: CASSRSGEQYF.